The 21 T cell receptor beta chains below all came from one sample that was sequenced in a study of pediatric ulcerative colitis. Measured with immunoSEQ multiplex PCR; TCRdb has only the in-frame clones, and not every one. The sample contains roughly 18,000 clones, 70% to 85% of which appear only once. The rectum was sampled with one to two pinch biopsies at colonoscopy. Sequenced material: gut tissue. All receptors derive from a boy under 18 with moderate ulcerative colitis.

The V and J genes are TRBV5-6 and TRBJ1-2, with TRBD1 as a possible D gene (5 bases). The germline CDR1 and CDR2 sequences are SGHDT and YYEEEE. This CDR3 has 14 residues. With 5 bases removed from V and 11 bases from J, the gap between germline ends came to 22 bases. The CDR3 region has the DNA TGTGCCAGCAGTTTTCAGGGCTCGGGACCCTTTTACACCTTC. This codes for CASSFQGSGPFYTF.

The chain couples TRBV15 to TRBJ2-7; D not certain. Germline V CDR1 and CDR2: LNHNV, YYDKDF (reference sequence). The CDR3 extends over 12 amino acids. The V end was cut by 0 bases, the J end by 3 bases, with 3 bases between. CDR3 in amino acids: CATSREYYEQYF. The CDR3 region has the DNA TGTGCCACCAGCAGAGAGTACTACGAGCAGTACTTC.

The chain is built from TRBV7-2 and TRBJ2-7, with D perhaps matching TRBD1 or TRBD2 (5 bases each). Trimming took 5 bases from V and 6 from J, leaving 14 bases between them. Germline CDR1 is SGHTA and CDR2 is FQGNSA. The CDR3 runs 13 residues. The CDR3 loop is CASSEGSVPEQYF. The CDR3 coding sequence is TGTGCCAGCAGCGAGGGGTCCGTCCCCGAGCAGTACTTC.

The CDR3, as DNA: TGTGCCAGTAGTATAGGGGGGACAGGGCAAGAGACCCAGTACTTC. It encodes CASSIGGTGQETQYF. J is TRBJ2-5 and V is TRBV19; 9 bases align to TRBD1. The V and J ends lost 1 base and 2 bases, in that order; junction bases with no gene match: 2. The germline CDR1 and CDR2 sequences are LNHDA and SQIVND (reference sequence). The length of the CDR3 is 15 residues. The whole variable domain, filled in from reference TRBV19 and TRBJ2-5, reads DGGITQSPKYLFRKEGQNVTLSCEQNLNHDAMYWYRQDPGQGLRLIYYSQIVNDFQKGDIAEGYSVSREKKESFPLTVTSAQKNPTAFYLCASSIGGTGQETQYFGPGTRLLVL.

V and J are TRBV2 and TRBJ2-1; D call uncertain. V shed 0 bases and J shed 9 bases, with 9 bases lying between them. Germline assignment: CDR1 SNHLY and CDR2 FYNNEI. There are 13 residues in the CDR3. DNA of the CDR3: TGTGCCAGCAGTGAAGCCCCCTTCACTGAGCAGTTCTTC. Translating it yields CASSEAPFTEQFF.

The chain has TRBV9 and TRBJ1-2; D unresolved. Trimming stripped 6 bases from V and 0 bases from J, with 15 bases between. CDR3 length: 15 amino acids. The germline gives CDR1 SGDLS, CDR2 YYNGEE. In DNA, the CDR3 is TGTGCCAGCACCATCTCCGAGAAGGCTAACTATGGCTACACCTTC. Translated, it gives CASTISEKANYGYTF.

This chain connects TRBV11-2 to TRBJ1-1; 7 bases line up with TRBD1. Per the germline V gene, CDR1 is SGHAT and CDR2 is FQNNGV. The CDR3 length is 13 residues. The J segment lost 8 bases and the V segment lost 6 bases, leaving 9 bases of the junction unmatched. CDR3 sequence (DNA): TGTGCCAGCAGAGACGCAGGGGGAGTGGAAGCTTTCTTT. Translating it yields CASRDAGGVEAFF.

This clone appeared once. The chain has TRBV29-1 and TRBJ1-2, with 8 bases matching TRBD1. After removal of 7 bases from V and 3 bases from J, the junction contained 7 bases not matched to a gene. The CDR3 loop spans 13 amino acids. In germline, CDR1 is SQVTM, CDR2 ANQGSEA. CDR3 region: CSAAETGDYGYTF. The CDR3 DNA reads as TGCAGCGCTGCAGAGACAGGGGACTATGGCTACACCTTC.

In nucleotides, the CDR3 is TGTGCCAGCAGCGATAATGTAAGGGGGAATGAGCAGTTCTTC. The encoded protein is CASSDNVRGNEQFF. V is TRBV2 and J is TRBJ2-1, with D possibly matching TRBD1 (6 bases). The germline V gene encodes CDR1 SNHLY and CDR2 FYNNEI. V was shortened by 6 bases and J by 7 bases, with 16 bases between the two germline ends. This CDR3 is built from 14 residues.

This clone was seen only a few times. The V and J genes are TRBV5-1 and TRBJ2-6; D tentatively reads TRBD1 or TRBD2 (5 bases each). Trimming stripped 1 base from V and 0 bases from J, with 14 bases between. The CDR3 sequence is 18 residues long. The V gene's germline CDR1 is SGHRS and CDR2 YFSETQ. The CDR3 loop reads CASSLFGTMGSGANVLTF. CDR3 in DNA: TGCGCCAGCAGCTTGTTCGGGACGATGGGCTCTGGGGCCAACGTCCTGACTTTC.

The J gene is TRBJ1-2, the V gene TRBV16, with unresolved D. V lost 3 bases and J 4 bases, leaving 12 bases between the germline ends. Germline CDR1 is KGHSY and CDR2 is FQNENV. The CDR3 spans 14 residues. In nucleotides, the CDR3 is TGTGCCAGCAGCCAGGGCCCGGGAGGCTATGGCTACACCTTC. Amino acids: CASSQGPGGYGYTF.

The CDR3 DNA reads TGTGCCTGGAGTGTAGAGGTAAATCAGCCCCAGCATTTT. It is translated as CAWSVEVNQPQHF. The rearrangement links TRBV30 to TRBJ1-5; D is undetermined. V was shortened by 0 bases and J by 4 bases, with 7 bases between the two germline ends. The CDR3 is 13 amino acids. The germline V gene has CDR1 GTSNPN and CDR2 SVGIG (reference sequence).

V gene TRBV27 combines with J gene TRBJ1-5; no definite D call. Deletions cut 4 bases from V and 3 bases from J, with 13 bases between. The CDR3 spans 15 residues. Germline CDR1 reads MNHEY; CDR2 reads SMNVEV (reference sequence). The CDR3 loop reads CASSSGGAYNQPQHF. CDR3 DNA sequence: TGTGCCAGCAGTTCCGGAGGAGCCTACAATCAGCCCCAGCATTTT.

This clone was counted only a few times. CDR3 bases: TGTGCCAGCAGTTACTTTCAGGGCCGGGGAAACTATGGCTACACCTTC. It yields the protein CASSYFQGRGNYGYTF. V and J are TRBV6-5 and TRBJ1-2, with a possible D match to TRBD1 (5 bases). This CDR3 region has 16 residues. Looked up from germline, CDR1 is MNHEY and CDR2 is SVGAGI. V was pared by 1 base and J by 2 bases, with 14 bases between.

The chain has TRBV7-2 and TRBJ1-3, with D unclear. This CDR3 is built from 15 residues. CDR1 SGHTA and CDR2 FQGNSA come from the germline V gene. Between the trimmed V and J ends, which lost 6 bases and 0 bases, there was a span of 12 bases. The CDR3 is CASRLGQTSGNTIYF. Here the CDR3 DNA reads TGTGCCAGCAGACTCGGGCAAACCTCTGGAAACACCATATATTTT.

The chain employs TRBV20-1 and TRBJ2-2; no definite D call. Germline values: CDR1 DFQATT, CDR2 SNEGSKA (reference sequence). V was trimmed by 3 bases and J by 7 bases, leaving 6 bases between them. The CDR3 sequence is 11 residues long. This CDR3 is CSARGYGELFF. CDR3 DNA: TGCAGTGCTAGGGGCTACGGGGAGCTGTTTTTT.

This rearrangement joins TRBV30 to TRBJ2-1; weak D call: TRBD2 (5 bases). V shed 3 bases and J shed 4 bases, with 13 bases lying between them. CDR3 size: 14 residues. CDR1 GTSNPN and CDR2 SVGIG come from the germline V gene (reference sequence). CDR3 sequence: CAWRMDSGYNEQFF. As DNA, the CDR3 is TGTGCCTGGAGAATGGACTCGGGTTACAATGAGCAGTTCTTC.

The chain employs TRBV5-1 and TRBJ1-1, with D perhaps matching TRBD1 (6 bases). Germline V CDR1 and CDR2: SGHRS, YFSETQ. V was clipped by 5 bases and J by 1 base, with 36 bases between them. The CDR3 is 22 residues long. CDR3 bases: TGCGCCAGCAGGCCTACTACGGACAGCCGGAAGGACAAACGACTAGCGAACACTGAAGCTTTCTTT. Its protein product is CASRPTTDSRKDKRLANTEAFF.

In DNA, the CDR3 is TGTGCCAGCTCACCACCCATTGCCCTAGGCGGGACAGAACAAGAGACCCAGTACTTC. Its protein is CASSPPIALGGTEQETQYF. V usage is TRBV18 and J usage is TRBJ2-5, with D possibly being TRBD1 (7 bases). With 0 bases removed from V and 2 bases from J, the gap between germline ends came to 22 bases. Germline V gene sequence: CDR1 KGHSH, CDR2 LQKENI. This CDR3 comprises 19 residues.

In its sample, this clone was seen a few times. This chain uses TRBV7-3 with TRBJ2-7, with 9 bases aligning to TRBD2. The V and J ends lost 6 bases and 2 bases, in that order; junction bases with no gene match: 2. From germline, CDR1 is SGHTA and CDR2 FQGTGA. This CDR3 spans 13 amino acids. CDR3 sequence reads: CASRVAGAYEQYF. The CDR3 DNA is TGTGCCAGCAGGGTAGCGGGGGCCTACGAGCAGTACTTC.

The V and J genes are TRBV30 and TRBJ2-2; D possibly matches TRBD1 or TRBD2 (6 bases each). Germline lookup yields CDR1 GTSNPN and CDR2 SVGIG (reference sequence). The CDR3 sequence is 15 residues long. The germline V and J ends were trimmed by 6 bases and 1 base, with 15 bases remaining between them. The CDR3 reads CACPRRGVNTGELFF. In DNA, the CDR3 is TGTGCCTGCCCGAGGAGGGGGGTGAACACCGGGGAGCTGTTTTTT.